A selection of T cell receptor beta chains follows, all from one sample in a study of shared clonotypes between healthy human individuals. The data were produced by immunoSEQ multiplex PCR, yet TCRdb's version contains in-frame clones alone and is incomplete. The table lists more than 500,000 clones, approximately 95% of them singletons. The sequenced material came from naive CD4+ T cells sorted from blood. These TCRs come from a woman aged 25-40 years in good health. Each CDR3 is given with its conserved first and last residue. Fields, in order: V gene, D gene, clone size, J gene, CDR3 protein, CDR3 DNA. A D gene is named only where the DNA matches it firmly. The size of a clone is reported for some rows only, either as once, few or many, or as a class for expanded clones.

V gene: TRBV7-9; D gene: -; clone size: -; J gene: TRBJ2-4; CDR3 protein: CASSRTAVKNIQYF; CDR3 DNA: TGTGCCAGCAGCCGAACGGCGGTGAAAAACATTCAGTACTTC
V gene: TRBV7-8; D gene: -; clone size: -; J gene: TRBJ1-4; CDR3 protein: CASSLATRGVGGEKLFF; CDR3 DNA: TGTGCCAGCAGCTTAGCCACTAGAGGGGTGGGTGGTGAAAAACTGTTTTTT
V gene: TRBV7-6; D gene: TRBD2; clone size: -; J gene: TRBJ2-3; CDR3 protein: CASSPAGGSTDTQYF; CDR3 DNA: TGTGCCAGCAGCCCCGCGGGAGGCAGTACAGATACGCAGTATTTT
V gene: TRBV28; D gene: TRBD2; clone size: -; J gene: TRBJ2-3; CDR3 protein: CASSAHSGGGGTDTQYF; CDR3 DNA: TGTGCCAGCAGTGCCCATAGCGGGGGAGGGGGCACAGATACGCAGTATTTT
V gene: TRBV6-5; D gene: -; clone size: -; J gene: TRBJ2-4; CDR3 protein: CASSYELAKNIQYF; CDR3 DNA: TGTGCCAGCAGTTACGAGTTAGCCAAAAACATTCAGTACTTC
V gene: TRBV4-1; D gene: -; clone size: -; J gene: TRBJ2-7; CDR3 protein: CASSQEAQGPYEQYF; CDR3 DNA: TGCGCCAGCAGCCAAGAGGCACAGGGACCCTACGAGCAGTACTTC
V gene: TRBV30; D gene: TRBD2; clone size: -; J gene: TRBJ2-2; CDR3 protein: CALTSGRASAGELFF; CDR3 DNA: TGTGCCTTAACTAGCGGGAGGGCTTCGGCCGGGGAGCTGTTTTTT
V gene: TRBV15; D gene: -; clone size: -; J gene: TRBJ1-2; CDR3 protein: CATSRDLSGGYGYTF; CDR3 DNA: TGTGCCACCAGCAGAGATCTGTCCGGAGGCTATGGCTACACCTTC
V gene: TRBV29-1; D gene: -; clone size: -; J gene: TRBJ2-3; CDR3 protein: CSSPKGDLLTDTQYF; CDR3 DNA: TGCAGCTCGCCGAAGGGGGACCTTCTCACAGATACGCAGTATTTT
V gene: TRBV7-7; D gene: TRBD1; clone size: -; J gene: TRBJ1-1; CDR3 protein: CASSPSGQSTEAFF; CDR3 DNA: TGTGCCAGCAGCCCCTCGGGACAGTCCACTGAAGCTTTCTTT
V gene: TRBV7-4; D gene: TRBD2; clone size: -; J gene: TRBJ2-7; CDR3 protein: CASTLRTSGGEQYF; CDR3 DNA: TGTGCCAGCACCCTTCGGACTAGCGGCGGCGAGCAGTACTTC
V gene: TRBV5-4; D gene: TRBD2; clone size: -; J gene: TRBJ2-1; CDR3 protein: CASSFGLGEQFF; CDR3 DNA: TGTGCCAGCAGCTTCGGACTAGGTGAGCAGTTCTTC
V gene: TRBV2; D gene: TRBD1; clone size: -; J gene: TRBJ1-4; CDR3 protein: CASSVQGGNEKLFF; CDR3 DNA: TGTGCCAGCAGTGTACAGGGGGGAAATGAAAAACTGTTTTTT
V gene: TRBV10-3; D gene: -; clone size: -; J gene: TRBJ2-7; CDR3 protein: CAISAGQGYEQYF; CDR3 DNA: TGTGCCATCAGTGCGGGACAAGGATACGAGCAGTACTTC
V gene: TRBV19; D gene: -; clone size: once; J gene: TRBJ2-1; CDR3 protein: CASTPPPGVSYNEQFF; CDR3 DNA: TGTGCCAGTACCCCCCCGCCGGGAGTGTCCTACAATGAGCAGTTCTTC
V gene: TRBV9; D gene: -; clone size: -; J gene: TRBJ2-7; CDR3 protein: CASSVTGISSYEQYF; CDR3 DNA: TGTGCCAGCAGCGTGACGGGGATATCAAGCTACGAGCAGTACTTC
V gene: TRBV15; D gene: TRBD1; clone size: -; J gene: TRBJ2-7; CDR3 protein: CATSSNRGYEQYF; CDR3 DNA: TGTGCCACCAGCAGTAACAGGGGGTACGAGCAGTACTTC
V gene: TRBV27; D gene: -; clone size: -; J gene: TRBJ1-2; CDR3 protein: CASSRDPIIYGYTF; CDR3 DNA: TGTGCCAGCAGCCGGGACCCTATCATCTATGGCTACACCTTC
V gene: TRBV28; D gene: -; clone size: -; J gene: TRBJ1-3; CDR3 protein: CASSLWVGGNTIYF; CDR3 DNA: TGTGCCAGCAGTTTATGGGTAGGCGGAAACACCATATATTTT
V gene: TRBV27; D gene: -; clone size: -; J gene: TRBJ2-3; CDR3 protein: CASSFGTGSGTDTQYF; CDR3 DNA: TGTGCCAGCAGTTTTGGTACGGGTTCGGGCACAGATACGCAGTATTTT
V gene: TRBV27; D gene: -; clone size: -; J gene: TRBJ2-7; CDR3 protein: CASSSWGTGSYEQYF; CDR3 DNA: TGTGCCAGCAGTTCCTGGGGGACGGGCTCCTACGAGCAGTACTTC
V gene: TRBV28; D gene: -; clone size: -; J gene: TRBJ1-3; CDR3 protein: CASSLGRGNTIYF; CDR3 DNA: TGTGCCAGCAGTTTGGGACGAGGAAACACCATATATTTT
V gene: TRBV5-1; D gene: -; clone size: -; J gene: TRBJ1-2; CDR3 protein: CASSFPQQGYGYTF; CDR3 DNA: TGCGCCAGCAGCTTCCCACAACAGGGCTATGGCTACACCTTC
V gene: TRBV28; D gene: -; clone size: -; J gene: TRBJ1-3; CDR3 protein: CASSFFGRQGGNTIYF; CDR3 DNA: TGTGCCAGCAGTTTTTTTGGTCGGCAGGGAGGAAACACCATATATTTT
V gene: TRBV5-6; D gene: -; clone size: -; J gene: TRBJ2-7; CDR3 protein: CASSLGATAGSSYEQYF; CDR3 DNA: TGTGCCAGCAGCTTGGGAGCTACAGCGGGTAGCTCCTACGAGCAGTACTTC
V gene: TRBV5-6; D gene: TRBD1; clone size: -; J gene: TRBJ2-7; CDR3 protein: CASSSGTGASYEQYF; CDR3 DNA: TGTGCCAGCAGCTCCGGGACAGGGGCCTCCTACGAGCAGTACTTC
V gene: TRBV2; D gene: -; clone size: -; J gene: TRBJ2-1; CDR3 protein: CATSTGSYNEQFF; CDR3 DNA: TGTGCCACATCGACAGGCTCCTACAATGAGCAGTTCTTC
V gene: TRBV6-1; D gene: -; clone size: -; J gene: TRBJ2-7; CDR3 protein: CASSDRSKREQYF; CDR3 DNA: TGTGCCAGCTCGGACAGATCAAAGCGCGAGCAGTACTTC
V gene: TRBV19; D gene: -; clone size: -; J gene: TRBJ2-5; CDR3 protein: CASSIDATGKVPGTQYF; CDR3 DNA: TGTGCCAGTAGTATAGATGCGACGGGGAAGGTACCCGGGACCCAGTACTTC
V gene: TRBV6-5; D gene: TRBD1; clone size: -; J gene: TRBJ1-3; CDR3 protein: CASATGGSSGNTIYF; CDR3 DNA: TGTGCCAGCGCCACAGGGGGAAGCTCTGGAAACACCATATATTTT
V gene: TRBV5-1; D gene: -; clone size: -; J gene: TRBJ2-2; CDR3 protein: CASSLKPGELFF; CDR3 DNA: TGCGCCAGCAGCTTAAAGCCCGGGGAGCTGTTTTTT
V gene: TRBV23-1; D gene: -; clone size: -; J gene: TRBJ2-7; CDR3 protein: CASSQSPVEGMALGRLGEQYF; CDR3 DNA: TGCGCCAGCAGTCAATCTCCGGTGGAGGGGATGGCCCTGGGTCGTTTAGGCGAGCAGTACTTC
V gene: TRBV28; D gene: -; clone size: -; J gene: TRBJ2-2; CDR3 protein: CASSLSLLAGNTGELFF; CDR3 DNA: TGTGCCAGCAGTTTATCACTGCTTGCGGGAAACACCGGGGAGCTGTTTTTT
V gene: TRBV7-9; D gene: -; clone size: few; J gene: TRBJ2-3; CDR3 protein: CASSSGQSTQYF; CDR3 DNA: TGTGCCAGCAGCTCTGGACAGTCCACGCAGTATTTT
V gene: TRBV4-1; D gene: TRBD2; clone size: -; J gene: TRBJ2-5; CDR3 protein: CASSLRAKTSGRALRETQYF; CDR3 DNA: TGCGCCAGCAGCCTCCGGGCCAAGACTAGCGGGAGGGCCCTCCGAGAGACCCAGTACTTC
V gene: TRBV7-9; D gene: -; clone size: -; J gene: TRBJ2-7; CDR3 protein: CASSLSGKTYEQYF; CDR3 DNA: TGTGCCAGCAGCTTATCGGGGAAGACCTACGAGCAGTACTTC
V gene: TRBV6-5; D gene: -; clone size: few; J gene: TRBJ2-2; CDR3 protein: CASSLQQTGELFF; CDR3 DNA: TGTGCCAGCAGTCTTCAGCAGACCGGGGAGCTGTTTTTT
V gene: TRBV2; D gene: TRBD1; clone size: -; J gene: TRBJ1-4; CDR3 protein: CASRLQGLHEKLFF; CDR3 DNA: TGTGCCAGCAGACTACAGGGGCTACATGAAAAACTGTTTTTT
V gene: TRBV9; D gene: TRBD2; clone size: -; J gene: TRBJ2-1; CDR3 protein: CASSARSGRPNGEQFF; CDR3 DNA: TGTGCCAGCAGCGCAAGAAGCGGGAGGCCGAACGGGGAGCAGTTCTTC
V gene: TRBV19; D gene: -; clone size: -; J gene: TRBJ2-7; CDR3 protein: CASRVSGAGTEQYF; CDR3 DNA: TGTGCCAGTCGTGTCAGTGGGGCGGGGACCGAGCAGTACTTC
V gene: TRBV28; D gene: TRBD2; clone size: -; J gene: TRBJ2-7; CDR3 protein: CASSLNAAIPGGHLISYEQYF; CDR3 DNA: TGTGCCAGCAGTTTAAACGCGGCAATCCCGGGGGGGCACCTAATCTCCTACGAGCAGTACTTC
V gene: TRBV5-4; D gene: -; clone size: -; J gene: TRBJ2-7; CDR3 protein: CASSLGQTRVEQYF; CDR3 DNA: TGTGCCAGCAGCCTGGGACAAACAAGGGTCGAGCAGTACTTC
V gene: TRBV6-1; D gene: -; clone size: -; J gene: TRBJ1-2; CDR3 protein: CASSEGGGSGYTF; CDR3 DNA: TGTGCCAGCAGTGAAGGAGGGGGATCTGGCTACACCTTC
V gene: TRBV5-1; D gene: -; clone size: -; J gene: TRBJ2-1; CDR3 protein: CASSLAVGSYNEQFF; CDR3 DNA: TGCGCCAGCAGCTTGGCGGTGGGCTCCTACAATGAGCAGTTCTTC
V gene: TRBV28; D gene: TRBD1; clone size: -; J gene: TRBJ1-2; CDR3 protein: CASSKTGGVDYGYTF; CDR3 DNA: TGTGCCAGCAGTAAGACAGGGGGGGTTGACTATGGCTACACCTTC
V gene: TRBV5-1; D gene: -; clone size: -; J gene: TRBJ2-2; CDR3 protein: CASSRAEGQSGELFF; CDR3 DNA: TGCGCCAGCAGCCGTGCTGAGGGTCAGTCCGGGGAGCTGTTTTTT